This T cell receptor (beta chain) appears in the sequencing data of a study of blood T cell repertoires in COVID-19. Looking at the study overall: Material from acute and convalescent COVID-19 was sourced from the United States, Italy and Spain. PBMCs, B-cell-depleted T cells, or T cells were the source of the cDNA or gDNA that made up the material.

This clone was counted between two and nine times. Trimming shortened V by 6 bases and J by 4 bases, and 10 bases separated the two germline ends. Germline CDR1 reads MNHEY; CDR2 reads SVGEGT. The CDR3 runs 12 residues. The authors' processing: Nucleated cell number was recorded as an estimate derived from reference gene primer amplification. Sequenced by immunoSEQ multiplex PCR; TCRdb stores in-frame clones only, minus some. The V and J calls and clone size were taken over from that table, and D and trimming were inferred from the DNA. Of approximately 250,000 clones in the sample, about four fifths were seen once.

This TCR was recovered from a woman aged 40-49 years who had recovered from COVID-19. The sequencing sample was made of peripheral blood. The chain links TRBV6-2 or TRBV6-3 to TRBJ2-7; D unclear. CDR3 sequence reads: CASSRTTYEQYF. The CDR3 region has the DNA TGTGCCAGCAGCCGAACTACGTACGAGCAGTACTTC.